These 26 T cell receptor beta chains were sequenced from one sample in a study of beta chain features in type 1 diabetes. Study conclusions and caveats: Type 1 diabetes patients had moderately but significantly shorter TCRB CDR3s in all four CD4+ subsets.

cDNA synthesis used the whole RNA isolate, giving expressed TCRB sequences. Data came from immunoSEQ multiplex PCR; TCRdb stores just in-frame clones and leaves some out. The sample has 600,000 to 750,000 clones, over 10% seen once. These receptors' antigens are unknown. Input material: naive CD4+ T cells from blood. The receptors derive from a young man with type 1 diabetes.

This clone was detected only a few times. This sequence joins TRBV7-8 and TRBJ1-1; no reliable D call. Trimming took 2 bases from V and 1 from J, leaving 5 bases between them. Germline V gives CDR1 SGHVS, CDR2 FQNEAQ. The CDR3 has 13 residues. The DNA for the CDR3 is TGTGCCAGCAGCTTAAACAGGAACACTGAAGCTTTCTTT. It translates to CASSLNRNTEAFF. Full variable domain (outside the CDR3, taken from reference TRBV7-8 and TRBJ1-1): GAGVSQSPRYKVAKRGQDVALRCDPISGHVSLFWYQQALGQGPEFLTYFQNEAQLDKSGLPSDRFFAERPEGSVSTLKIQRTQQEDSAVYLCASSLNRNTEAFFGQGTRLTVV.

The chain uses TRBV11-2 and TRBJ2-1, with 10 bases aligning to TRBD2. The CDR3 sequence is 15 residues long. Germline lookup yields CDR1 SGHAT and CDR2 FQNNGV. V shed 4 bases, J shed 3 bases, and the junction held 3 bases outside the gene matches. The CDR3 sequence: CASSYVAGGYNEQFF. In DNA form, the CDR3 reads TGTGCCAGCAGCTACGTAGCGGGGGGCTACAATGAGCAGTTCTTC.

This clone turned up a few times. The CDR3, as DNA: TGTGCCAGCCATTATCCGGGTGCAACTAATGAAAAACTGTTTTTT. Its protein is CASHYPGATNEKLFF. J is TRBJ1-4 and V is TRBV19; no reliable D call. Trimming took 9 bases from V and 0 from J, leaving 14 bases between them. This CDR3 region has 15 residues. Germline V CDR1 and CDR2: LNHDA, SQIVND (reference sequence).

This chain uses TRBV7-2 with TRBJ2-3, with no clear D. The CDR3 is made up of 13 amino acids. The V gene's germline CDR1 is SGHTA and CDR2 FQGNSA. Deletions cut 1 base from V and 6 bases from J, with 8 bases between. The CDR3 here is CASSLVFADTQYF. CDR3 in DNA: TGTGCCAGCAGCTTAGTTTTCGCGGATACGCAGTATTTT.

This clone was counted a few times. The chain joins TRBV13 to TRBJ2-1, with 9 nucleotides matching TRBD2. V lost 2 bases and J lost 9; bases outside the gene matches: 5. The CDR3 covers 14 residues. The germline CDR1 and CDR2 sequences are PRHDT and FYEKMQ (reference sequence). CDR3 in DNA: TGTGCCAGCAGCTTACAGCTAGCGGGGATTGAGCAGTTCTTC. Protein product: CASSLQLAGIEQFF.

In its sample, this clone was seen a few times. J is TRBJ1-1 and V is TRBV29-1, with TRBD1 identical over 7 bases. V shed 7 bases, J shed 0 bases, and the junction held 5 bases outside the gene matches. Germline V gene data show CDR1 as SQVTM and CDR2 as ANQGSEA. CDR3 length: 13 residues. This CDR3 is CSAVDRLNTEAFF. The CDR3 nucleotides read TGCAGCGCGGTGGACAGGCTGAACACTGAAGCTTTCTTT. The full variable domain, completed using reference TRBV29-1 and TRBJ1-1, is SAVISQKPSRDICQRGTSLTIQCQVDSQVTMMFWYRQQPGQSLTLIATANQGSEATYESGFVIDKFPISRPNLTFSTLTVSNMSPEDSSIYLCSAVDRLNTEAFFGQGTRLTVV.

The J gene is TRBJ1-1, the V gene TRBV6-5, with D possibly being TRBD1 (5 bases). Between the trimmed V and J ends, which lost 6 bases and 6 bases, there was a span of 14 bases. The CDR3 is 13 amino acids. CDR1 and CDR2 (germline): MNHEY, SVGAGI. This chain's CDR3 is CASSRGVVAEAFF. In DNA, the CDR3 is TGTGCCAGCAGCAGAGGGGTTGTGGCTGAAGCTTTCTTT.

The sample holds a few counts of this clone. The gene calls are TRBV19 and TRBJ2-5; TRBD1 is a possible D gene (6 bases). The CDR3 sequence is 14 residues long. Germline-derived CDR1 and CDR2 are LNHDA and SQIVND (reference sequence). The V and J ends lost 5 bases and 1 base respectively, with 11 bases between them. The CDR3 loop is CASSSGQSQETQYF. DNA of the CDR3: TGTGCCAGTAGTTCCGGACAGTCCCAAGAGACCCAGTACTTC.

The chain employs TRBV9 and TRBJ2-3; a weak D match, TRBD2 (5 bases). From germline, CDR1 is SGDLS and CDR2 YYNGEE. There are 13 residues in the CDR3. Trimming stripped 3 bases from V and 3 bases from J, with 8 bases between. CDR3 protein: CASSGELTDTQYF. The CDR3 nucleotides are TGTGCCAGCAGCGGGGAGCTGACAGATACGCAGTATTTT.

This sequence joins TRBV5-4 and TRBJ2-6; 7 bases fit TRBD1. The CDR3 has 15 residues. The junction had 4 bases not matched to a gene; V was cut back by 2 bases and J by 5 bases. CDR1 SGHNT and CDR2 YYREEE come from the germline V gene (reference sequence). The CDR3 reads CASSLEGARANVLTF. Here the CDR3 DNA reads TGTGCCAGCAGCTTAGAGGGGGCTAGGGCCAACGTCCTGACTTTC.

This chain uses TRBV29-1 with TRBJ2-3; D not resolved. V dropped 6 bases and J dropped 3 bases, with 13 bases sitting between them. Germline V gene data show CDR1 as SQVTM and CDR2 as ANQGSEA. The length of the CDR3 is 13 residues. CDR3 sequence: CSVQPSVTDTQYF. The DNA for the CDR3 is TGCAGCGTCCAGCCGTCGGTTACAGATACGCAGTATTTT.

In DNA form, the CDR3 reads TGTGCCAGCAGCCCTCAGGATGTCGGGGAGCTGTTTTTT. As protein: CASSPQDVGELFF. The chain recombines TRBV7-9 with TRBJ2-2; D gene unclear. The V end lost 5 bases, the J end lost 7 bases, and 11 bases lay between the germline ends. The CDR3 has 13 residues. Germline V CDR1 and CDR2: SEHNR, FQNEAQ (reference sequence).

This clone was seen a handful of times. This chain joins TRBV28 and TRBJ1-2; D is possibly TRBD1 (5 bases). Trimming left V 5 bases short and J 6 bases short, with 10 bases between. From germline, CDR1 is MDHEN and CDR2 SYDVKM. The CDR3 is made up of 12 amino acids. For the CDR3, the DNA is TGTGCCAGCAGTGTGACAGCTAATGGCTACACCTTC. Amino acid sequence: CASSVTANGYTF.

This clone showed up just a few times. The chain couples TRBV2 to TRBJ1-2; D remains unclear. CDR1 SNHLY and CDR2 FYNNEI come from the germline V gene. V lost 4 bases to trimming and J lost 8 bases, with 17 bases between them. This CDR3 contains 14 residues. CDR3 residues: CASSAAGSQRGYTF. The CDR3 bases are TGTGCCAGCAGTGCCGCTGGGTCTCAGCGGGGCTACACCTTC.

This clone was detected only a few times. The V call is TRBV18, the J call TRBJ2-2, with 10 bases matching TRBD1. V gave up 1 base and J gave up 4 bases; unmatched junction bases: 9. Germline V gene lookup returns CDR1 KGHSH and CDR2 LQKENI. The CDR3 sequence is 18 residues long. The CDR3, as DNA: TGTGCCAGCTCACCACAAACCTCGGGACAGGGGAGCACCGGGGAGCTGTTTTTT. Its protein is CASSPQTSGQGSTGELFF.

The CDR3 reads CASSLMAVGGRDEQYF. CDR3 bases: TGTGCCAGCAGCCTTATGGCGGTCGGGGGGAGGGACGAGCAGTACTTC. The chain recombines TRBV5-4 with TRBJ2-7; 7 bases fit TRBD2. The CDR3 runs 16 residues. With V trimmed by 4 bases and J by 5 bases, 15 bases remained unmatched. The germline CDR1 and CDR2 sequences are SGHNT and YYREEE (reference sequence).

The sample holds a few counts of this clone. The gene calls are TRBV28 and TRBJ2-7, with D hard to call. Germline CDR1 is MDHEN and CDR2 is SYDVKM. The CDR3 spans 14 residues. The V gene lost 10 bases and the J gene lost 0 bases, with 16 bases spanning the gap. The DNA of the CDR3 is TGTGCCACCTCGTACCCCGGACCCTCCTACGAGCAGTACTTC. Amino acid sequence: CATSYPGPSYEQYF.

The V call is TRBV7-9, the J call TRBJ2-7; no clear D. Germline V gene data show CDR1 as SEHNR and CDR2 as FQNEAQ (reference sequence). The CDR3 runs to 12 residues. V lost 2 bases and J 3 bases, leaving 5 bases between the germline ends. CDR3 in DNA: TGTGCCAGCAGCTTACCCTTCTACGAGCAGTACTTC. It translates to CASSLPFYEQYF.

The chain links TRBV7-2 to TRBJ2-2; D remains unclear. This CDR3 is 17 amino acids long. Germline V gene lookup returns CDR1 SGHTA and CDR2 FQGNSA. V was shortened by 2 bases and J by 0 bases, with 13 bases between the two germline ends. In DNA form, the CDR3 reads TGTGCCAGCAGCTTACAAGGCGGCAGCTCGAACACCGGGGAGCTGTTTTTT. Translation gives CASSLQGGSSNTGELFF. Full variable domain (remainder filled in from reference TRBV7-2 and TRBJ2-2): GAGVSQSPSNKVTEKGKDVELRCDPISGHTALYWYRQSLGQGLEFLIYFQGNSAPDKSGLPSDRFSAERTGGSVSTLTIQRTQQEDSAVYLCASSLQGGSSNTGELFFGEGSRLTVL.

This clone was observed a few times. V and J are TRBV5-6 and TRBJ2-7, with unresolved D. Trimming removed 1 base from V and 3 bases from J, with 11 bases in between. The germline CDR1 and CDR2 sequences are SGHDT and YYEEEE. The CDR3 spans 14 residues. This chain's CDR3 is CASSLLSTRYEQYF. The DNA of the CDR3 is TGTGCCAGCAGCTTGTTATCAACACGCTACGAGCAGTACTTC.

This clone was counted only a few times. It may be a read error: a sequence one base away is much more abundant. The rearrangement joins TRBV14 to TRBJ1-2; D is unclear. Germline V gene data show CDR1 as SGHDN and CDR2 as FVKESK. The CDR3 extends over 11 amino acids. V was pared by 4 bases and J by 0 bases, with 0 bases between. Written as DNA, the CDR3 is TGTGCCAGCAGCCCTAACTATGGCTACACCTTC. This codes for CASSPNYGYTF.

This clone was detected only a few times. V is TRBV7-9 and J is TRBJ2-3; TRBD2 agrees at 10 bases. This CDR3 has 15 residues. CDR1 SEHNR and CDR2 FQNEAQ come from the germline V gene (reference sequence). V lost 4 bases and J lost 1; bases outside the gene matches: 2. The CDR3 bases are TGTGCCAGCAGCTCTAGCGGGGGTGGCACAGATACGCAGTATTTT. Protein sequence: CASSSSGGGTDTQYF.

CDR3 sequence: CASSVRGTTLGSDTQYF. The CDR3 bases are TGTGCCAGCAGCGTAAGGGGCACGACTTTGGGCTCAGATACGCAGTATTTT. The chain joins TRBV9 to TRBJ2-3, with TRBD1 as a possible D gene (5 bases). CDR3 length: 17 residues. V lost 1 base, J lost 4 bases, and 19 bases lay in between. Per germline, CDR1 SGDLS and CDR2 YYNGEE. The full variable domain, with the rest looked up from reference TRBV9 and TRBJ2-3, is DSGVTQTPKHLITATGQRVTLRCSPRSGDLSVYWYQQSLDQGLQFLIQYYNGEERAKGNILERFSAQQFPDLHSELNLSSLELGDSALYFCASSVRGTTLGSDTQYFGPGTRLTVL.

A single count supports this clone. V gene TRBV27 combines with J gene TRBJ1-5; D not certain. CDR1 is MNHEY, CDR2 SMNVEV, per germline (reference sequence). CDR3 size: 13 residues. V was trimmed by 5 bases and J by 4 bases, leaving 9 bases between them. The CDR3 loop reads CASSLDLNQPQHF. The CDR3, as DNA: TGTGCCAGCAGTCTGGACCTAAATCAGCCCCAGCATTTT.

V gene TRBV7-2 combines with J gene TRBJ1-5; D remains unclear. The CDR3 extends over 15 amino acids. Per the germline V gene, CDR1 is SGHTA and CDR2 is FQGNSA. Trimming pared 5 bases from V and 6 bases from J, leaving 17 bases between. The CDR3 DNA follows: TGTGCCAGCAGCCCGAGGACTACTGAGCTTCAGCCCCAGCATTTT. Its protein product is CASSPRTTELQPQHF.

This clone has just a few counts. V and J are TRBV7-2 and TRBJ1-1; D is undetermined. Germline V gene data show CDR1 as SGHTA and CDR2 as FQGNSA. V dropped 1 base and J dropped 8 bases, with 8 bases sitting between them. The CDR3 length is 12 residues. DNA of the CDR3: TGTGCCAGCAGCTTAGATCTAGGGGAAGCTTTCTTT. Protein sequence: CASSLDLGEAFF.